The 9 T cell receptor beta chains listed next were all sequenced from one sample in a study of blood T cell repertoires in COVID-19. Produced via immunoSEQ multiplex PCR; TCRdb's table is partial and in-frame only. The profile shows some 170,000 clones, approximately 85% of them singletons. Sequencing was performed on peripheral blood. The receptors here all came from a woman between 55 and 75 years old with acute or convalescent COVID-19.

A few counts support this clone. The chain is built from TRBV2 and TRBJ1-3; TRBD1 matches 10 bases. Germline loops: CDR1 SNHLY, CDR2 FYNNEI. Trimming cost V 3 bases and J 5 bases; bases outside gene matches: 7. The CDR3 consists of 16 residues. The CDR3 sequence is CASSDPSGQGRNTIYF. The CDR3 DNA reads TGTGCCAGCAGTGACCCTTCGGGACAGGGGAGAAACACCATATATTTT.

The chain joins TRBV29-1 to TRBJ2-1; 8 bases line up with TRBD2. CDR3 length equals 13 residues. V shed 2 bases, J shed 6 bases, and the junction held 3 bases outside the gene matches. Germline assignment: CDR1 SQVTM and CDR2 ANQGSEA. The CDR3 DNA is TGCAGCGTTGAAATCGGGAGGGGCAATGAGCAGTTCTTC. Residues: CSVEIGRGNEQFF.

The chain employs TRBV6-6 and TRBJ2-7, with 9 bases matching TRBD2. V was clipped by 6 bases and J by 2 bases; unmatched bases: 8. Germline V lookup: CDR1 MNHNY, CDR2 SVGAGI (reference sequence). The CDR3 has 15 amino acids. The CDR3 bases are TGTGCCAGCAGAGCACCGGGACTAGCTCCCTACGAGCAGTACTTC. This sequence encodes CASRAPGLAPYEQYF.

This CDR3 reads CASSWSGDEAGSSYNEQFF. For the CDR3, the DNA is TGTGCCAGCAGCTGGAGCGGGGACGAAGCTGGCAGCTCCTACAATGAGCAGTTCTTC. This chain joins TRBV7-6 and TRBJ2-1, with TRBD2 matching 7 bases. This CDR3 is built from 19 residues. Germline CDR1 and CDR2: SGHVS and FNYEAQ. Germline trimming cut 4 bases from V and 0 bases from J; bases unmatched to any gene: 15.

The rearrangement uses TRBV5-1 and TRBJ1-2, with 10 positions matching TRBD1. From germline, CDR1 is SGHRS and CDR2 YFSETQ. The CDR3 is made up of 17 amino acids. V shed 3 bases and J 8 bases; nucleotides not matched to a gene: 16. The CDR3 DNA sequence: TGCGCCAGCAGCTACCTGGGACAGGGGACTTATGACGGGGGCTACACCTTC. This sequence encodes CASSYLGQGTYDGGYTF.

As regards this clone: An end of the junction does not agree with germline; a read error may underlie this. V usage is TRBV7-7 and J usage is TRBJ2-5, with D possibly TRBD1 on 6 matching bases. The germline V gene has CDR1 SSHAT and CDR2 FNYEAQ (reference sequence). The CDR3 is 15 residues long. This chain's CDR3 is CASSSGRGSQETQYF. The CDR3 DNA reads TGTGCTAGCAGCTCCGGTAGGGGGAGTCAAGAGACCCAGTACTTC. Supplemented by reference TRBV7-7 and TRBJ2-5, the full variable domain reads GAGVSQSPRYKVTKRGQDVTLRCDPISSHATLYWYQQALGQGPEFLTYFNYEAQPDKSGLPSDRFSAERPEGSISTLTIQRTEQRDSAMYRCASSSGRGSQETQYFGPGTRLLVL.

V gene TRBV19 combines with J gene TRBJ1-2; no firm D call. CDR3 length equals 13 residues. V lost 1 base, J lost 2 bases, and 5 bases lay in between. Germline V gene lookup returns CDR1 LNHDA and CDR2 SQIVND (reference sequence). Written as DNA, the CDR3 is TGTGCCAGTAGTATAGGCAGAAACTATGGCTACACCTTC. It yields the protein CASSIGRNYGYTF.

The V gene is TRBV10-3, the J gene TRBJ2-1; TRBD2 aligns across 14 bases. V lost 3 bases and J lost 3; bases outside the gene matches: 1. The V gene's germline CDR1 is ENHRY and CDR2 SYGVKD. The length of the CDR3 is 16 residues. CDR3 in DNA: TGTGCCATCAGTGACGGACTAGCGGGAGGCTACAATGAGCAGTTCTTC. Translation gives CAISDGLAGGYNEQFF.

The rearrangement joins TRBV19 to TRBJ1-1; no firm D call. CDR1 is LNHDA and CDR2 is SQIVND in the germline V gene (reference sequence). This CDR3 has 13 residues. Trimming removed 7 bases from V and 0 bases from J, with 9 bases in between. DNA for the CDR3: TGTGCCAGTATGGGCAACCTGAACACTGAAGCTTTCTTT. Its translation: CASMGNLNTEAFF.